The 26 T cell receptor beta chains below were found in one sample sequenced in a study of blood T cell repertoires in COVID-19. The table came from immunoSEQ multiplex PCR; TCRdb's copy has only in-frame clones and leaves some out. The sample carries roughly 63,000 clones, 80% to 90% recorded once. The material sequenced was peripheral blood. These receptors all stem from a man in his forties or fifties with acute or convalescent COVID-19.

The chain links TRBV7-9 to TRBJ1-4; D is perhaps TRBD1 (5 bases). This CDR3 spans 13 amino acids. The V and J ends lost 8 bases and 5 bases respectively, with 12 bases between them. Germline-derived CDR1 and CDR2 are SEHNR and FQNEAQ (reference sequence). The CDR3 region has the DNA TGTGCCAGCCCGGGGGGTCCAAATGAAAAACTGTTTTTT. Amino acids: CASPGGPNEKLFF.

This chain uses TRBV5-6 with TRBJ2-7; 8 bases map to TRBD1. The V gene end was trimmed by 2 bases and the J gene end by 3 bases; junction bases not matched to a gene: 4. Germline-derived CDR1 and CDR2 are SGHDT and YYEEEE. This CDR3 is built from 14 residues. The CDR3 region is CASSLQGVYYEQYF. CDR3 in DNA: TGTGCCAGCAGCTTACAGGGGGTCTACTACGAGCAGTACTTC.

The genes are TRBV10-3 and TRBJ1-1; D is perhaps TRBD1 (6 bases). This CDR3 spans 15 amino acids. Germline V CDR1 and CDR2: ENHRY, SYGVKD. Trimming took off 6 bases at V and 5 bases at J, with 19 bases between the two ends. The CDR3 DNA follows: TGTGCCATCAGAGGGACATTTGGACAGACAACTGAAGCTTTCTTT. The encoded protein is CAIRGTFGQTTEAFF.

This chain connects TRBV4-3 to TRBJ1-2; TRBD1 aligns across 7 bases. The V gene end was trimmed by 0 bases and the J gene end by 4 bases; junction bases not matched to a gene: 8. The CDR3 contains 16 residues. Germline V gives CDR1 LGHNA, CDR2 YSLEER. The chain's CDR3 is CASSQDRGQQVYGYTF. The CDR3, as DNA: TGCGCCAGCAGCCAAGATCGGGGACAGCAAGTCTATGGCTACACCTTC.

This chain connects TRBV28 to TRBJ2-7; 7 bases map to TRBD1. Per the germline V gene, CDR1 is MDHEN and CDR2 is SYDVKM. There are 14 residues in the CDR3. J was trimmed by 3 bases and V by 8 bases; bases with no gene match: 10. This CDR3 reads CASDWGPGGYEQYF. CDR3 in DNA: TGTGCCAGCGATTGGGGCCCAGGGGGCTACGAGCAGTACTTC. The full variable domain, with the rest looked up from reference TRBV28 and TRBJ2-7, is DVKVTQSSRYLVKRTGEKVFLECVQDMDHENMFWYRQDPGLGLRLIYFSYDVKMKEKGDIPEGYSVSREKKERFSLILESASTNQTSMYLCASDWGPGGYEQYFGPGTRLTVT.

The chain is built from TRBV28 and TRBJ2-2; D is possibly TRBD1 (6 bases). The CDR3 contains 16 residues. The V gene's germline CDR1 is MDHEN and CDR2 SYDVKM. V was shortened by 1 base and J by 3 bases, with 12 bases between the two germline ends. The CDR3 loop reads CASSLYPGADTGELFF. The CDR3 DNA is TGTGCCAGCAGTTTATATCCAGGGGCGGACACCGGGGAGCTGTTTTTT.

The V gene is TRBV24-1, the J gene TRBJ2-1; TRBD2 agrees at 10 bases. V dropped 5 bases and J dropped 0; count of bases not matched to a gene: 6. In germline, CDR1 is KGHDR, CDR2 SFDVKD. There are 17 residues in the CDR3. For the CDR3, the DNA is TGTGCCACCAGTGGTCAAGCGGGAGGGAGCTCCTACAATGAGCAGTTCTTC. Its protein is CATSGQAGGSSYNEQFF.

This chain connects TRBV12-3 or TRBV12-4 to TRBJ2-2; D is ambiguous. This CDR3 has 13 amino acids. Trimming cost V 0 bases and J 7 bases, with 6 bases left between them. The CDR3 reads CASSLAVSGELFF. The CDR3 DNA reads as TGTGCCAGCAGTTTAGCGGTGAGCGGGGAGCTGTTTTTT.

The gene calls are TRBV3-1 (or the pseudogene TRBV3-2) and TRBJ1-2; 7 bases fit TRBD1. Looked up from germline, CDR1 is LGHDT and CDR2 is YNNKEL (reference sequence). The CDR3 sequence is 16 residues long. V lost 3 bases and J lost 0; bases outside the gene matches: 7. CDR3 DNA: TGTGCCAGCAGCCAGGCGGGGACAGTCCCTAACTATGGCTACACCTTC. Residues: CASSQAGTVPNYGYTF.

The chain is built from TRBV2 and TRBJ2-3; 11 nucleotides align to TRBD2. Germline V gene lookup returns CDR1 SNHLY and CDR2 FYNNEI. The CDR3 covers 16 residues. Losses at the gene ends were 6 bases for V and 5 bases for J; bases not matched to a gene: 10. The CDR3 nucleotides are TGTGCCAGCAGGGCGTTAGCGGGAGGGGTGGGAGATACGCAGTATTTT. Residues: CASRALAGGVGDTQYF.

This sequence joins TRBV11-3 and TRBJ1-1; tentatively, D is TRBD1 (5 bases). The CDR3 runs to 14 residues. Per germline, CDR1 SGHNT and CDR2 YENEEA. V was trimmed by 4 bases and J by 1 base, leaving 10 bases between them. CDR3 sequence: CASSSGGRNTEAFF. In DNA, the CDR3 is TGTGCCAGCAGCTCTGGGGGGAGGAACACTGAAGCTTTCTTT.

Here the CDR3 reads CASSPDRVNEQFF. The CDR3 DNA reads TGTGCCAGCAGCCCAGACAGGGTTAATGAGCAGTTCTTC. The gene calls are TRBV9 and TRBJ2-1, with TRBD1 matching 7 bases. V lost 4 bases, J lost 7 bases, and 5 bases stayed unmatched. Looked up from germline, CDR1 is SGDLS and CDR2 is YYNGEE. This CDR3 is 13 amino acids long.

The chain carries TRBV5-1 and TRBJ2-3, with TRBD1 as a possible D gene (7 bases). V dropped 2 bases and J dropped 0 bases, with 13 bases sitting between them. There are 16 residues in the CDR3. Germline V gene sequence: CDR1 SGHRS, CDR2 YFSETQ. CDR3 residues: CASSLGGGASTDTQYF. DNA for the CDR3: TGCGCCAGCAGCTTAGGAGGGGGCGCAAGCACAGATACGCAGTATTTT. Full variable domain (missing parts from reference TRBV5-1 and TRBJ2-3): KAGVTQTPRYLIKTRGQQVTLSCSPISGHRSVSWYQQTPGQGLQFLFEYFSETQRNKGNFPGRFSGRQFSNSRSEMNVSTLELGDSALYLCASSLGGGASTDTQYFGPGTRLTVL.

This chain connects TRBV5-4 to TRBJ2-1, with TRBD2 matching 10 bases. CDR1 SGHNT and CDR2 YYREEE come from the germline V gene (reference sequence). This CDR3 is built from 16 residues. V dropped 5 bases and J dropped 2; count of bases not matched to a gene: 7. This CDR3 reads CASRDGLAATYNEQFF. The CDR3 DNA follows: TGTGCCAGCAGGGACGGACTAGCGGCTACCTACAATGAGCAGTTCTTC.

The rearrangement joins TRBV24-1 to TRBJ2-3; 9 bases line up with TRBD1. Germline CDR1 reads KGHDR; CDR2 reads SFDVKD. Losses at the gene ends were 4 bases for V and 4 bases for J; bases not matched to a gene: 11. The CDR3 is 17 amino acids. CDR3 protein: CATSDAGTGRRADTQYF. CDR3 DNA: TGTGCCACCAGTGACGCTGGGACAGGGAGGCGGGCAGATACGCAGTATTTT.

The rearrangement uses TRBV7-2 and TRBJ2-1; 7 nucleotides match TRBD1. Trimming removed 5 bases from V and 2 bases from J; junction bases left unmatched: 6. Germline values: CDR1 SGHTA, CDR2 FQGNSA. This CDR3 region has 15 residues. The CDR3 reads CASSPRQGTYNEQFF. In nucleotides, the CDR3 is TGTGCCAGCAGCCCCCGACAGGGTACCTACAATGAGCAGTTCTTC.

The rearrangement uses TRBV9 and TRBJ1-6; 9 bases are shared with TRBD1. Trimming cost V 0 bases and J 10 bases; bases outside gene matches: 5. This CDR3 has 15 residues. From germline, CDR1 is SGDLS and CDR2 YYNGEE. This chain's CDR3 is CASSVGGQGGSPLHF. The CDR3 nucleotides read TGTGCCAGCAGCGTAGGGGGACAGGGAGGGTCACCCCTCCACTTT.

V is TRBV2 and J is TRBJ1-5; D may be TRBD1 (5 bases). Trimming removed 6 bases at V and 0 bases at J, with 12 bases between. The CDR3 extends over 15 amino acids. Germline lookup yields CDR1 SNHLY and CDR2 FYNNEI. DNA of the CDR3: TGTGCCAGCAGCAAGACAGAGAATAGCAATCAGCCCCAGCATTTT. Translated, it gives CASSKTENSNQPQHF. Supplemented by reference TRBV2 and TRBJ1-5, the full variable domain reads EPEVTQTPSHQVTQMGQEVILRCVPISNHLYFYWYRQILGQKVEFLVSFYNNEISEKSEIFDDQFSVERPDGSNFTLKIRSTKLEDSAMYFCASSKTENSNQPQHFGDGTRLSIL.

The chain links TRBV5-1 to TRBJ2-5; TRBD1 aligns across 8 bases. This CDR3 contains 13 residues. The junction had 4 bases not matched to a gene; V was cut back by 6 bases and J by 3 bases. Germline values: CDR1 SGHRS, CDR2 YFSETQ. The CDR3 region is CASTETGEETQYF. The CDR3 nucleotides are TGCGCCAGCACCGAGACAGGGGAAGAGACCCAGTACTTC. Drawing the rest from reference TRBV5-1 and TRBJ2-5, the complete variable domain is KAGVTQTPRYLIKTRGQQVTLSCSPISGHRSVSWYQQTPGQGLQFLFEYFSETQRNKGNFPGRFSGRQFSNSRSEMNVSTLELGDSALYLCASTETGEETQYFGPGTRLLVL.

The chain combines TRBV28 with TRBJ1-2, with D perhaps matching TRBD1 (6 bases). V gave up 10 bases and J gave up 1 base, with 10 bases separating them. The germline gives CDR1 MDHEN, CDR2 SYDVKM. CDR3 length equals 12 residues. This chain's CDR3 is CAIQQGNYGYTF. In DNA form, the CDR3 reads TGTGCCATCCAACAGGGTAACTATGGCTACACCTTC.

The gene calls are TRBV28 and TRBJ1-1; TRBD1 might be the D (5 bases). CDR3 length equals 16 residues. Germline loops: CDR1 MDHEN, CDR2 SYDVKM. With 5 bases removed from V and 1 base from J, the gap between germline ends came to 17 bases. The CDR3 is CASSLQGGYGNTEAFF. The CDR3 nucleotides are TGTGCCAGCAGTCTCCAGGGAGGGTACGGGAACACTGAAGCTTTCTTT.

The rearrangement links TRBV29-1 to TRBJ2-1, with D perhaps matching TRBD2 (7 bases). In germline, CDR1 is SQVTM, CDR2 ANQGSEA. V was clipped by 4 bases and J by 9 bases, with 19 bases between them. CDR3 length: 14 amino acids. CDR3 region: CSVARGGGTAEQFF. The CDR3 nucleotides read TGCAGCGTTGCCAGGGGCGGGGGAACAGCTGAGCAGTTCTTC.

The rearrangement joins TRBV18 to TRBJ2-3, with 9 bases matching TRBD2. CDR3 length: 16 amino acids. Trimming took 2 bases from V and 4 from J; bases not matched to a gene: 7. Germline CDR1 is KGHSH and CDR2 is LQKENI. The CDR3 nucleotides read TGTGCCAGCTCACCAGGGTTTAGCGGGAGAGCAGATACGCAGTATTTT. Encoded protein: CASSPGFSGRADTQYF.

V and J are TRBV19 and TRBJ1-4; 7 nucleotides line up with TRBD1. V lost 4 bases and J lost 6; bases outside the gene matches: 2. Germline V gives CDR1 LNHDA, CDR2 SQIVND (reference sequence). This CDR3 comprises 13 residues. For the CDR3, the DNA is TGTGCCAGTAGTAAGGGGACAGATGAAAAACTGTTTTTT. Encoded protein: CASSKGTDEKLFF.

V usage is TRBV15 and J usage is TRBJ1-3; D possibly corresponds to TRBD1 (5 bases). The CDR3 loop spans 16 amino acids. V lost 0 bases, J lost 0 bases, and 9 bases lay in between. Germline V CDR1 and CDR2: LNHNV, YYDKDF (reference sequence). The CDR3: CATSRDKGLSGNTIYF. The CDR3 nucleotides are TGTGCCACCAGCAGAGACAAGGGGCTCTCTGGAAACACCATATATTTT.

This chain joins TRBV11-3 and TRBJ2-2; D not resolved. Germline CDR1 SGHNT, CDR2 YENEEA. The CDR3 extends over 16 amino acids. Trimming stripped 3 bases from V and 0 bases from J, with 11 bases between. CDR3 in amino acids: CASSFSRYANTGELFF. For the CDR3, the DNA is TGTGCCAGCAGCTTTAGTCGTTACGCGAACACCGGGGAGCTGTTTTTT.